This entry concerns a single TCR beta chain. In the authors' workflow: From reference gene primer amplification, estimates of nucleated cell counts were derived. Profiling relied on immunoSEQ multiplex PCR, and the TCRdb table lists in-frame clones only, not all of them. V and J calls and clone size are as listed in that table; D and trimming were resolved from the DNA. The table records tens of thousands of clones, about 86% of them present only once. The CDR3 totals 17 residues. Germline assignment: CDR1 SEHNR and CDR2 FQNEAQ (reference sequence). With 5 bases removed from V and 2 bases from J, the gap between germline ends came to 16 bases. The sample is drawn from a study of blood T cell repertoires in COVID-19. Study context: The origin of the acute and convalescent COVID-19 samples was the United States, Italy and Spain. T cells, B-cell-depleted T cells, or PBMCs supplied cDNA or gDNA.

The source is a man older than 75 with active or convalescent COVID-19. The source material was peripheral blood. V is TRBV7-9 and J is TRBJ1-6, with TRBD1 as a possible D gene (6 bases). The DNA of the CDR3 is TGTGCCAGCAGCGCACTACAGGGAAACGCCTATAATTCACCCCTCCACTTT. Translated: CASSALQGNAYNSPLHF.